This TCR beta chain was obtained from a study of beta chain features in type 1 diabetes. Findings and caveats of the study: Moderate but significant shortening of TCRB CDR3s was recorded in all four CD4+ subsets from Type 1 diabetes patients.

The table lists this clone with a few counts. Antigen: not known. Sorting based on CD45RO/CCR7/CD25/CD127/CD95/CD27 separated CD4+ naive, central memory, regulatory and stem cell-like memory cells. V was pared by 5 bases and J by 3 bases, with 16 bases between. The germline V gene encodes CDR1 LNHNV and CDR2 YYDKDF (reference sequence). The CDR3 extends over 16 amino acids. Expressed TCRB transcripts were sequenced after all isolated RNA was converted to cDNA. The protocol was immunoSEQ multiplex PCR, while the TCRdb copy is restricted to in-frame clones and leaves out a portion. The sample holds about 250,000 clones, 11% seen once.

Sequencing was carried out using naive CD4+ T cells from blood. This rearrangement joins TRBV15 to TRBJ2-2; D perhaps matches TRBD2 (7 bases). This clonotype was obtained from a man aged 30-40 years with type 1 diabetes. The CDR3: CATSARGGADTGELFF. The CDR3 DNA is TGTGCCACCAGCGCTCGAGGGGGGGCGGACACCGGGGAGCTGTTTTTT.